Presented here are 9 T cell receptor beta chains from one specimen sequenced in a study of shared clonotypes between healthy human individuals. Method: immunoSEQ multiplex PCR; TCRdb's copy keeps in-frame clones and lacks some. The sample lists more than 2 million clones; under 97% were seen once. Sequencing input: naive CD4+ T cells sorted from blood. The sample's subset: CD45RA+ positively selected. These TCRs come from a man younger than 35 in good health.

The rearrangement uses TRBV10-3 and TRBJ2-2; D remains unclear. CDR1 and CDR2 (germline): ENHRY, SYGVKD. The length of the CDR3 is 15 residues. Trimming removed 4 bases at V and 1 base at J, with 10 bases between. The CDR3 DNA sequence: TGTGCCATCAGTGGTTATGAGCAGAACACCGGGGAGCTGTTTTTT. Its translation: CAISGYEQNTGELFF.

The V gene is TRBV28, the J gene TRBJ2-1, with 8 bases fitting TRBD2. CDR3 length: 14 residues. Germline trimming cut 7 bases from V and 7 bases from J; bases unmatched to any gene: 9. Germline V gene sequence: CDR1 MDHEN, CDR2 SYDVKM. CDR3 sequence reads: CASINGGAVNEQFF. CDR3 sequence (DNA): TGTGCCAGCATTAACGGGGGGGCCGTTAATGAGCAGTTCTTC.

The CDR3 DNA is TGTGCCTCCCTTGGGGTGTACGCAGATACGCAGTATTTT. The encoded protein is CASLGVYADTQYF. The rearrangement uses TRBV10-3 and TRBJ2-3; D gene unclear. This CDR3 has 13 residues. Trimming removed 11 bases from V and 4 bases from J, with 16 bases in between. In germline, CDR1 is ENHRY, CDR2 SYGVKD.

This chain links TRBV5-1 with TRBJ2-3; the D gene is possibly TRBD1 (5 bases). Germline CDR1 and CDR2: SGHRS and YFSETQ. CDR3 length: 14 amino acids. Trimming shortened V by 3 bases and J by 8 bases, and 16 bases separated the two germline ends. CDR3 in amino acids: CASSSDGQTATQYF. DNA of the CDR3: TGCGCCAGCAGCTCGGACGGACAAACGGCTACGCAGTATTTT.

This sequence joins TRBV19 and TRBJ2-4; unclear D gene. This CDR3 is built from 14 residues. V lost 1 base and J 7 bases, leaving 11 bases between the germline ends. The germline CDR1 and CDR2 sequences are LNHDA and SQIVND (reference sequence). CDR3 residues: CASSIVPGGNIQYF. The CDR3 bases are TGTGCCAGTAGTATAGTGCCAGGCGGTAACATTCAGTACTTC.

The chain employs TRBV19 and TRBJ1-2, with 10 positions matching TRBD1. Unmatched junction bases numbered 5, after V lost 5 bases and J lost 2 bases. CDR1 is LNHDA and CDR2 is SQIVND in the germline V gene (reference sequence). This CDR3 region has 15 residues. CDR3 protein: CASSEVGQGNYGYTF. CDR3 DNA sequence: TGTGCCAGTAGTGAAGTGGGACAGGGGAACTATGGCTACACCTTC.

V gene TRBV28 combines with J gene TRBJ2-7, with D maybe TRBD2 (5 bases). Per the germline V gene, CDR1 is MDHEN and CDR2 is SYDVKM. V was shortened by 6 bases and J by 0 bases, with 15 bases between the two germline ends. The CDR3 loop spans 15 amino acids. The CDR3 spells CASSPGSGSSYEQYF. The CDR3 DNA reads TGTGCCAGCAGCCCCGGCAGCGGAAGCTCCTACGAGCAGTACTTC.

Only one count was recorded for this clone. The chain combines TRBV20-1 with TRBJ1-2; no definite D call. The CDR3 loop spans 11 amino acids. Germline values: CDR1 DFQATT, CDR2 SNEGSKA (reference sequence). Written as DNA, the CDR3 is TGCACCGCACCAGAAAACTATGGCTACACCTTC. It yields the protein CTAPENYGYTF.

In the case of this clone: Additional DNA sequences in this sample encode the identical CDR3. The chain joins TRBV6-5 to TRBJ2-3, with 8 bases aligning to TRBD1. J gave up 3 bases and V 5 bases, and 7 bases lay outside the gene matches. The CDR3 covers 15 residues. The germline V gene encodes CDR1 MNHEY and CDR2 SVGAGI. CDR3 DNA sequence: TGTGCCAGCAGTCCCGGGACAGGTGGTACAGATACGCAGTATTTT. As protein: CASSPGTGGTDTQYF.